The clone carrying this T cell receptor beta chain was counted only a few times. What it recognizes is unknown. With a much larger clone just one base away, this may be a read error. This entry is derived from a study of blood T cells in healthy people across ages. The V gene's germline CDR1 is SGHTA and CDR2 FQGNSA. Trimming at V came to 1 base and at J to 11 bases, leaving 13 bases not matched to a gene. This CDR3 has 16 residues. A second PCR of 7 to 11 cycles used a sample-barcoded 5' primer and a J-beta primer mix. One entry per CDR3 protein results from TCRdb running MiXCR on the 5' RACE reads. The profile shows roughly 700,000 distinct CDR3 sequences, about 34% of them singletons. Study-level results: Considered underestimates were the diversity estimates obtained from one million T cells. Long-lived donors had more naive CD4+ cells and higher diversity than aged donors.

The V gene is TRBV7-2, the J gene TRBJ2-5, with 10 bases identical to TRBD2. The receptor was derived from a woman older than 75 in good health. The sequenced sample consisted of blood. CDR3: CASSLGVLAGLNEQYF. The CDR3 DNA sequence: TGTGCCAGCAGCTTAGGGGTACTAGCGGGGTTAAATGAGCAGTACTTC.